These T cell receptor beta chains were read from a single sample in a study of T cells in Graves' hyperthyroidism and ophthalmopathy. Using its own MiXCR run on the multiplex PCR reads, TCRdb lists one record per CDR3 protein. The repertoire has around 340,000 distinct CDR3 sequences, roughly 17% of them found once; the top ten carry 33%. Sequencing was performed on blood. Source of these receptors: a young man with Graves' hyperthyroidism. The CDR3 runs from the conserved cysteine through the conserved F or W.

v_call: TRBV10-3; cdr3_aa: CAITPGQGISGYTF
v_call: TRBV19; cdr3_aa: CASSTRATGNTEAFF
v_call: TRBV12-3/TRBV12-4; cdr3_aa: CASSGTGNTGELFF
v_call: TRBV19; cdr3_aa: CACVGLAGVSEQFF
v_call: TRBV29-1; cdr3_aa: CSVDGGGAGPPYEQYF
v_call: TRBV11-2; cdr3_aa: CASSPFIQGRGAFF
v_call: TRBV20-1; cdr3_aa: CSASGSTEAFF
v_call: TRBV7-2; cdr3_aa: CASSLDNRNYGYTF
v_call: TRBV29-1; cdr3_aa: CRARLAGAMGLYNEQFF
v_call: TRBV24-1; cdr3_aa: CATSDPGLAGFYNEQFF
v_call: TRBV7-9; cdr3_aa: CASSAVDRIYEQYF
v_call: TRBV4-1; cdr3_aa: CASSELAGDQDEQFF
v_call: TRBV6-9; cdr3_aa: CASSSQGARYEQYF
v_call: TRBV2; cdr3_aa: CASSVRGREGYNEQFF
v_call: TRBV12-3/TRBV12-4; cdr3_aa: CASSATSGPSYEQYF
v_call: TRBV2; cdr3_aa: CASSKQGYGELFF
v_call: TRBV2; cdr3_aa: CASSEARLAGGGRQFF
v_call: TRBV14; cdr3_aa: CASSLTWEATYEQYF
v_call: TRBV5-1; cdr3_aa: CASSFSPSLSTDTQYF
v_call: TRBV3-1; cdr3_aa: CASSHSHTEAFF
v_call: TRBV7-2; cdr3_aa: CASSLAGAPREQYF
v_call: TRBV5-5; cdr3_aa: CASTPGNEQFF
v_call: TRBV28; cdr3_aa: CASGLNGQPQHF